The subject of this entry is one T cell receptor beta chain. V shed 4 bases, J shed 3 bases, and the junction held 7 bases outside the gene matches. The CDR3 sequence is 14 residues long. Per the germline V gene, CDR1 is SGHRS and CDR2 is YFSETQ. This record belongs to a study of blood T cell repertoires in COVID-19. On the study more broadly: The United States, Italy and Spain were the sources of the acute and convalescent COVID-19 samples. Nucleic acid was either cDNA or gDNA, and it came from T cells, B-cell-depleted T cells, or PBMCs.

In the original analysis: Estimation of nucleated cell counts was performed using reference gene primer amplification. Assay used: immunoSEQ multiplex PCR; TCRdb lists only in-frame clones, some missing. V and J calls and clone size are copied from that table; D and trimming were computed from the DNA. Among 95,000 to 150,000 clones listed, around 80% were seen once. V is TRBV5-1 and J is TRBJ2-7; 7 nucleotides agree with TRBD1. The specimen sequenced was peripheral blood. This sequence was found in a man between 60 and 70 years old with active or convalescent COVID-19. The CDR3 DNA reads TGCGCCAGCAGCCCAAGACAGGGATTCTACGAGCAGTACTTC. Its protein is CASSPRQGFYEQYF.